This TCR beta chain was sequenced in a study of OX40 agonist ivuxolimab in advanced cancers. For the study in its entirety: The costimulatory receptor OX40 (CD134) was targeted by ivuxolimab, a fully human IgG2 agonistic monoclonal antibody. Intravenous ivuxolimab was administered to patients every 2 weeks at six dose levels: 0.01, 0.1, 0.3, 1.5, 3 and 10 mg/kg. Of the 50 to 55 patients in dose escalation, around 20 had hepatocellular carcinoma, about 15 had melanoma, 9 had renal cell carcinoma and 9 had head and neck cancer. A male proportion of roughly 80% and a mean age of about 60 years, ranging from roughly 23 to 85, were recorded for the dose-escalation cohort. Patients were allowed to have had prior anti-PD-1, anti-PD-L1 or anti-CTLA-4 therapy, and about 40% of the dose-escalation patients had been treated with checkpoint inhibitors. Partial responses occurred in three dose-escalation patients, of whom one had hepatocellular carcinoma and two had cutaneous melanoma. Peripheral TCRbeta sequencing aimed to test whether ivuxolimab altered TCR sequence diversity and caused clonal T-cell expansion. The paper reports the monotherapy dose-escalation portion (N of about 51 patients) of the phase I ivuxolimab trial. What the research found in general, with its limitations: Partial responders in the 0.1-3.0 mg/kg groups had among the lowest normalized peripheral clonal expansion, especially among CD8+ T cells. Low levels of normalized T-cell clonal expansion were also seen in some patients who did not respond. On average, CD8+ T cells showed more expanded clones than CD4+ T cells after ivuxolimab. Clonal expansion of both CD4+ and CD8+ blood T cells was observed from baseline to week 6 at doses 0.1 to 3.0 mg/kg. Which antigens the clonally expanded peripheral T cells were specific for was not determined.

For sequencing of the TCRbeta CDR3 region, genomic DNA was extracted from the sorted cells. TCRbeta CDR3 regions were sequenced using the immunoSEQ Assay. Drawn from immuneACCESS, this table holds only the in-frame rearrangements with V and J called that TCRdb kept. Clones are partly lost; checked studies trace under half to an unresolved V gene and leave the rest unexplained. Within this sample are approximately 77,000 clones, with approximately 90% of them counted one time only. The ten largest clonotypes hold more than 9.5% of the sample. Based on the germline V gene, the CDR1 and CDR2 sequences are SGDLS and YYNGEE. Counted from cysteine to phenylalanine, this CDR3 has 16 amino acids. The DNA shown is the 48-base CDR3, in frame from base 1. Trimming costs V 3 bases and J 0 bases, and their ends lie 13 bases apart. Patients with autoimmune disease history or receiving systemic immunosuppression were excluded from the trial. Peripheral blood for TCR sequencing was drawn from every dose cohort at baseline, at cycle 4 day 1 and at cycle 7 day 1. Samples came from an open-label, multicenter, first-in-human phase I dose-escalation trial of ivuxolimab. Adults with locally advanced or metastatic melanoma, renal cell carcinoma, hepatocellular carcinoma or head and neck squamous cell carcinoma were enrolled in the trial. CD4+ and CD8+ T cells were sorted separately from peripheral blood before TCR sequencing.

On this clone itself: This clone's antigen is unknown. Within one base of it there is no much larger clone, and no base qualities were kept.

The chain is made from TRBV9 and TRBJ2-1, with the identity of the D gene unclear. Sequences were derived from CD4+ or CD8+ T cells sorted from blood, sampled in a trial of the OX40 agonist ivuxolimab. The receptor was derived from an adult with an advanced solid tumor such as melanoma, head and neck, liver or kidney cancer. Here is the DNA: TGTGCCAGCAGCGGCCCCGGGCTTCCCTCCTACAATGAGCAGTTCTTC. It translates as CASSGPGLPSYNEQFF.